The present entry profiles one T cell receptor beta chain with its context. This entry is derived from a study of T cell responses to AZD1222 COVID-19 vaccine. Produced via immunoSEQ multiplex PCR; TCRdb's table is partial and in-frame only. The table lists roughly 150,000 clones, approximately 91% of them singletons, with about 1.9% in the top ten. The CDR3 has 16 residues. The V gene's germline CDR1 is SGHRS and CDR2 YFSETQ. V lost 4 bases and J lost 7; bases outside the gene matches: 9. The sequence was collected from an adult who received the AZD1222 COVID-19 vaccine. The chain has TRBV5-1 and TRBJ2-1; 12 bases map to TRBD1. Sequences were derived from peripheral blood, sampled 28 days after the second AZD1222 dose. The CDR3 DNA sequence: TGCGCCAGCAGCCTCCCCGGGACAGGGGGCAAAAATGAGCAGTTCTTC. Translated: CASSLPGTGGKNEQFF.